This T cell receptor (beta chain) originates from a study of regulatory T cells in long-lasting Graves disease. This clonotype occurred many times. CDR1 is GTSNPN and CDR2 is SVGIG in the germline V gene (reference sequence). The CDR3 consists of 16 residues. J gave up 0 bases and V 2 bases, and 7 bases lay outside the gene matches. Arm-PCR with iRepertoire HTBI primers amplified the CDR3 regions for these TCR beta libraries. A single record per CDR3 protein comes from TCRdb applying MiXCR to the multiplex PCR reads. Altogether about 200,000 distinct CDR3 sequences are present, approximately 19% being singletons, with the ten largest covering roughly 10%. Specified time point: newly diagnosed GD, antithyroid drugs for less than 3 months. Making the TCR library involved RNA that had been extracted from PBMCs. This same sample was also taken into another study, of T cells in Graves' hyperthyroidism and ophthalmopathy. Per that study: Diagnostic assessment was based on clinical symptoms, serum thyroxine and TRAb, thyroid ultrasound and orbital computed tomography.

The TCR was taken from a woman in her 30s with Graves disease. The source was peripheral blood mononuclear cells (PBMCs), collected at new diagnosis, from a patient treated with antithyroid drugs. This chain connects TRBV30 to TRBJ1-3; TRBD1 agrees at 7 bases. CDR3 nucleotide sequence: TGTGCCTGGAGTCGGGACAGAACAAGCTCTGGAAACACCATATATTTT. Translating gives CAWSRDRTSSGNTIYF.